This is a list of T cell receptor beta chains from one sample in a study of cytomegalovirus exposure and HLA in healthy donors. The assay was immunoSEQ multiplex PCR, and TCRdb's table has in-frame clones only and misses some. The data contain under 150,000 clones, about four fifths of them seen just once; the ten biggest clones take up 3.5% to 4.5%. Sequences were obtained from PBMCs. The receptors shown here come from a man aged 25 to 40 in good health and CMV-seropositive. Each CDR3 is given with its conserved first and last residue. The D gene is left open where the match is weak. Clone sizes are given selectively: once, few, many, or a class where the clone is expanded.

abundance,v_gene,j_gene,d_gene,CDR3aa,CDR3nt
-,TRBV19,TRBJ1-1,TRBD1,CASTGQTGVNEAFF,TGTGCCAGTACCGGGCAAACAGGGGTGAATGAAGCTTTCTTT
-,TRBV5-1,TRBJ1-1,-,CASSLPGNEAFF,TGCGCCAGCAGCTTGCCCGGGAATGAAGCTTTCTTT
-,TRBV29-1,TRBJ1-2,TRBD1,CSGGGASYGYTF,TGCAGCGGAGGGGGCGCGAGCTATGGCTACACCTTC
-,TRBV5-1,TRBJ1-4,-,CASSLGGESNEKLFF,TGCGCCAGCAGCTTGGGTGGTGAGAGTAATGAAAAACTGTTTTTT
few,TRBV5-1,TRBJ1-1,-,CASAIGEDTEAFF,TGCGCCAGCGCAATCGGGGAGGACACTGAAGCTTTCTTT
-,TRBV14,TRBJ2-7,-,CASSQGNTYEQYF,TGTGCCAGCAGCCAAGGAAACACCTACGAGCAGTACTTC
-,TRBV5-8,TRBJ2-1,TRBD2,CASSRTSSGRGDEQFF,TGTGCCAGCAGCCGAACTTCTAGCGGGAGGGGCGATGAGCAGTTCTTC
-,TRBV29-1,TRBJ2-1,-,CSAKGSGPFSYNEQFF,TGCAGCGCCAAAGGAAGCGGACCCTTTTCCTACAATGAGCAGTTCTTC
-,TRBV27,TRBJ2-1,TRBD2,CASRARGLAEYYNEQFF,TGTGCCAGCAGGGCCAGGGGACTAGCGGAGTACTACAATGAGCAGTTCTTC
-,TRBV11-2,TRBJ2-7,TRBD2,CASSFPGGVSYEQYF,TGTGCCAGCAGTTTTCCGGGGGGGGTATCCTACGAGCAGTACTTC
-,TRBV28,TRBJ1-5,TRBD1,CASRTLKGQFQPQHF,TGTGCCAGCAGGACCCTGAAGGGACAGTTTCAGCCCCAGCATTTT
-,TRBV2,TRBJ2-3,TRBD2,CASSRAGGTTDTQYF,TGTGCCAGCAGTAGGGCGGGAGGAACCACAGATACGCAGTATTTT
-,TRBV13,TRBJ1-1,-,CASLKTGYENTEAFF,TGTGCCAGCCTCAAGACAGGATACGAAAACACTGAAGCTTTCTTT
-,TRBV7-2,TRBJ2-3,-,CASSLGAARGADTQYF,TGTGCCAGCAGCTTAGGAGCGGCCAGGGGTGCAGATACGCAGTATTTT
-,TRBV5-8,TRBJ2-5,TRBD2,CASTGRGGQETQYF,TGTGCCAGCACTGGGCGGGGGGGCCAAGAGACCCAGTACTTC
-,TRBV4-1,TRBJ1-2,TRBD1,CASSQTQDRGRNYTF,TGCGCCAGCAGCCAAACCCAGGACAGGGGTAGGAACTACACCTTC
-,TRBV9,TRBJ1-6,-,CAPLVRRDNSPLHF,TGTGCCCCTTTAGTTAGGAGGGATAATTCACCCCTCCACTTT